This TCR beta chain was identified in a study of tumor-infiltrating lymphocytes in localized non-small cell lung cancer. Study overall: Several tumor histologies, both smoking statuses, and some post-neoadjuvant chemotherapy samples were included. Each patient gave resected tumor and non-adjacent uninvolved lung tissue.

Study-level results: Recurrence-free survival showed no association with tumor T-cell fraction.

TCRdb keeps only in-frame clones here, not all; method: immunoSEQ multiplex PCR. This table has 16,000 or so clones, roughly 79% appearing once. Germline V gives CDR1 SGHVS, CDR2 FNYEAQ. With 2 bases removed from V and 3 bases from J, the gap between germline ends came to 10 bases. The CDR3 has 15 residues. Sample share makes this clone large. Its antigen is undetermined. The receptor's source is a human donor with non-small cell lung cancer. The sample consisted of lung tumor tissue. This sequence joins TRBV7-6 and TRBJ2-2; D ambiguous. The CDR3 nucleotides read TGTGCCAGCAGCTTATACGCCAAGTACACCGGGGAGCTGTTTTTT. Translated, it gives CASSLYAKYTGELFF.